This TCR beta chain was sequenced in a study of vaccination and CD4 T cells after COVID-19. This clonotype is deemed medium-sized (0.01 to 0.1%). The antigen remains undetermined. The treatment is: approximately 11-day PBMC culture with coronavirus spike peptide pools or control peptides (ViraFEST assay). Fewer than 2.5 million PBMCs per well were cultured with approximately 9.8 IU/ml IL-2 and 10 ug/ml peptide pools. This CDR3 is built from 15 residues. Germline V lookup: CDR1 LNHNV, CDR2 YYDKDF (reference sequence). V was pared by 0 bases and J by 1 base, with 9 bases between. The Oncomine TCR Beta short-read assay was what sequenced the DNA obtained from cultured CD4+ T cells. TCRdb ran MiXCR on the PCR reads and lists one entry per CDR3 protein. The top ten hold 9.5% to 15% of the sample, which has 9,000 to 10,000 distinct CDR3 sequences, about 50% seen once.

The J gene is TRBJ1-1, the V gene TRBV15; possible D gene TRBD1, 6 bases. The sample was CD4+ T cells from blood, cultured in vitro. The receptor was derived from a human donor who had recovered from COVID-19. CDR3 sequence: CATSRDVTGNTEAFF. CDR3 bases: TGTGCCACCAGCAGAGATGTGACAGGGAACACTGAAGCTTTCTTT.